This T cell receptor beta chain was recovered during a study of early T cells in non-severe SARS-CoV-2 infection. Turning to the study itself: Bulk RNA isolated from unsorted whole blood underwent sequencing; chains were not paired.

Germline V gene lookup returns CDR1 SGHAT and CDR2 FQNNGV. Trimming cost V 4 bases and J 7 bases, with 20 bases left between them. The CDR3 totals 15 residues. This clonotype was seen many times. Antigen specificity is unknown. Points from the study as a whole: A preference for anti-spike CD8 responses marked VDJdb matching, which missed private and CD4 specificities.

Each single cDNA molecule received a unique molecular identifier. In TCRdb, the 5' RACE reads were re-called with MiXCR into one record per CDR3 protein. The table lists roughly 32,000 distinct CDR3 sequences, around 4% of them singletons, with around 8.2% in the top ten. The source material was whole blood. This TCR was sampled from an adult who was a healthcare worker with PCR-confirmed SARS-CoV-2 infection or an uninfected control (not recorded which). This chain uses TRBV11-2 with TRBJ2-7; D is undetermined. The CDR3 loop is CASSSLLNWGIEQYF. CDR3 in DNA: TGTGCCAGCAGCTCCCTCTTGAATTGGGGAATAGAGCAGTACTTC.